This is a list of T cell receptor beta chains from one sample in a study of blood T cells in healthy people across ages. TCRdb processed the 5' RACE reads anew with MiXCR; each CDR3 protein has one entry. This table holds about 970,000 distinct CDR3 sequences, roughly half found once. The sample consisted of blood. These receptors were obtained from a woman in her fifties or sixties in good health. CDR3s include the opening cysteine and the closing phenylalanine or tryptophan. Fields, in order: clone size, D gene, J gene, V gene, CDR3 protein, CDR3 DNA. A D gene is named only where the DNA matches it firmly. A row's size may be missing; if present it is once, few, many or a size class.

>NA|NA|TRBJ1-2|TRBV3-1
CASSQEDRSNYGYTF
TGTGCCAGCAGCCAAGAGGACAGAAGTAACTATGGCTACACCTTC
>few|TRBD2|TRBJ2-3|TRBV4-2
CASSQLAGSDTQYF
TGTGCCAGCAGCCAACTAGCGGGTTCAGATACGCAGTATTTT
>NA|NA|TRBJ2-3|TRBV20-1
CSTGTTDTQYF
TGCAGTACCGGGACGACAGATACGCAGTATTTT
>NA|NA|TRBJ1-1|TRBV15
CATSRQATEAFF
TGTGCCACCAGCAGACAGGCCACTGAAGCTTTCTTT
>many|NA|TRBJ1-6|TRBV7-3
CASSLQGENSPLHF
TGTGCCAGCAGCTTACAAGGGGAGAATTCACCCCTCCACTTT
>NA|NA|TRBJ1-2|TRBV10-3
CAISDPTGLGYTF
TGTGCCATCAGTGACCCCACAGGGCTTGGCTACACCTTC
>NA|TRBD1|TRBJ2-1|TRBV12-3/TRBV12-4
CASRARTGLNEQFF
TGTGCCAGCAGAGCCCGGACAGGGCTTAATGAGCAGTTCTTC
>few|NA|TRBJ2-7|TRBV20-1
CSAVGTPAYEQYF
TGCAGTGCTGTCGGGACACCTGCCTACGAGCAGTACTTC
>NA|NA|TRBJ2-1|TRBV6-2/TRBV6-3
CASSSLRHNEQFF
TGTGCCAGCAGTAGCCTGAGACACAATGAGCAGTTCTTC
>NA|NA|TRBJ1-2|TRBV7-2
CASSLVHTRNYGYTF
TGTGCCAGCAGCTTAGTCCACACGAGAAACTATGGCTACACCTTC
>once|NA|TRBJ2-2|TRBV12-3/TRBV12-4
CASRRAGDTGELFF
TGTGCCAGCAGGAGGGCTGGGGACACCGGGGAGCTGTTTTTT
>NA|TRBD2|TRBJ2-7|TRBV10-3
CANAGTSGSPYEQYF
TGTGCCAACGCCGGGACTAGCGGGAGTCCCTACGAGCAGTACTTC
>NA|TRBD2|TRBJ2-1|TRBV3-1
CASSQASGGSNEQFF
TGTGCCAGCAGCCAGGCTAGCGGGGGGTCGAATGAGCAGTTCTTC
>NA|TRBD1|TRBJ2-2|TRBV29-1
CSVSGGFGTGELFF
TGCAGCGTCTCAGGGGGTTTTGGCACCGGGGAGCTGTTTTTT
>NA|NA|TRBJ1-4|TRBV5-1
CASRESSGEKLFF
TGCGCCAGCAGAGAATCCAGCGGTGAAAAACTGTTTTTT
>NA|TRBD2|TRBJ2-7|TRBV7-8
CASSYRAGDYYEQYF
TGTGCCAGCAGCTACCGCGCTGGGGACTACTACGAGCAGTACTTC
>few|TRBD2|TRBJ2-3|TRBV20-1
CSARSGAGGGDTQYF
TGCAGTGCTCGGTCGGGTGCGGGAGGGGGAGATACGCAGTATTTT
>NA|NA|TRBJ2-5|TRBV10-3
CAISEPGRSETQYF
TGTGCCATCAGTGAACCAGGGAGGTCGGAGACCCAGTACTTC
>NA|TRBD2|TRBJ2-7|TRBV4-1
CASSRAGEVEQYF
TGCGCCAGCAGCCGGGCGGGAGAGGTCGAGCAGTACTTC
>NA|NA|TRBJ2-1|TRBV29-1
CSVPPGGRLEQFF
TGCAGCGTCCCCCCCGGAGGGAGGCTTGAGCAGTTCTTC